What follows are 3 T cell receptor beta chains derived from one specimen sequenced in a study of beta chain features in type 1 diabetes. Expressed TCRB transcripts were sequenced, since all the RNA that had been isolated was reverse transcribed. Libraries were prepared by immunoSEQ multiplex PCR; TCRdb keeps only in-frame clonotypes and omits some of them. The data contain 400,000 to 450,000 clones, approximately 14% of them singletons. The specimen was naive CD4+ T cells from blood. These receptor sequences come from a man aged 30-40 years in good health.

This clone has more than one count but fewer than ten. The J gene is TRBJ2-1, the V gene TRBV18; D unclear. V lost 4 bases, J lost 7 bases, and 5 bases lay in between. This CDR3 comprises 11 residues. Germline V gene lookup returns CDR1 KGHSH and CDR2 LQKENI. CDR3 in DNA: TGTGCCAGCTCACGCAAGAATGAGCAGTTCTTC. Its translation: CASSRKNEQFF.

The table lists this clone with a few counts. V usage is TRBV2 and J usage is TRBJ1-2, with D maybe TRBD1 (6 bases). V was pared by 6 bases and J by 6 bases, with 14 bases between. Per the germline V gene, CDR1 is SNHLY and CDR2 is FYNNEI. CDR3 length equals 13 residues. CDR3 protein: CASSAPGDDGYTF. CDR3 sequence (DNA): TGTGCCAGCAGCGCCCCAGGGGACGATGGCTACACCTTC.

This clone was seen a handful of times. The chain couples TRBV30 to TRBJ2-3, with D perhaps matching TRBD1 (6 bases). Per the germline V gene, CDR1 is GTSNPN and CDR2 is SVGIG (reference sequence). The CDR3 has 11 residues. The V end was cut by 5 bases, the J end by 6 bases, with 9 bases between. Here the CDR3 reads CAWGRGDTQYF. CDR3 in DNA: TGTGCCTGGGGAAGGGGGGATACGCAGTATTTT.